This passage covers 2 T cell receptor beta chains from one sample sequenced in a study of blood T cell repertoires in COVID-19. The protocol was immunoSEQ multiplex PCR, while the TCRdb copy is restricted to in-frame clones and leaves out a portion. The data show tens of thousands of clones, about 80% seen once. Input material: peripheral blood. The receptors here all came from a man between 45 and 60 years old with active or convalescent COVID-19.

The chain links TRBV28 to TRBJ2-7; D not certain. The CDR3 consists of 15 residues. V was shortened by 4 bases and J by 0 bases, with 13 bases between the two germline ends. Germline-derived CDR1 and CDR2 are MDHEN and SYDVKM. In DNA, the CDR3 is TGTGCCAGCAGTTCCCCGACAACAGACTCCTACGAGCAGTACTTC. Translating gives CASSSPTTDSYEQYF.

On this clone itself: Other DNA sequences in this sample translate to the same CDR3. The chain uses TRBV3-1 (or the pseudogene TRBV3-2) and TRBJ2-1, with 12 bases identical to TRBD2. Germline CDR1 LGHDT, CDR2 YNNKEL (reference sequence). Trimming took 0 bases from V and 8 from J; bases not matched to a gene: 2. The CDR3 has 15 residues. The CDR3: CASSQELAGGDEQFF. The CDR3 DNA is TGTGCCAGCAGCCAAGAACTAGCGGGGGGTGATGAGCAGTTCTTC.